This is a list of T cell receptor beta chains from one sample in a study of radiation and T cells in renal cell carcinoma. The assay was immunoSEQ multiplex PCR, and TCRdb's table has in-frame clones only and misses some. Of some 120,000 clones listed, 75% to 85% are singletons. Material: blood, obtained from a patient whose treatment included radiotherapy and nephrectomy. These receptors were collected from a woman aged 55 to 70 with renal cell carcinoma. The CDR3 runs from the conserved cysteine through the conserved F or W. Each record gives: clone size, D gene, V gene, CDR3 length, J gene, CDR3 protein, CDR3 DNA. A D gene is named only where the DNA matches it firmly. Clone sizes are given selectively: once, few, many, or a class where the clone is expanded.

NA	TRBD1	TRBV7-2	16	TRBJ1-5	CASSFAGTGGGQPQHF	TGTGCCAGCAGCTTTGCCGGGACAGGGGGTGGGCAGCCCCAGCATTTT
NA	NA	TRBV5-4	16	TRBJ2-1	CASSFGSPSSYNEQFF	TGTGCCAGCAGCTTCGGATCCCCGAGCTCCTACAATGAGCAGTTCTTC
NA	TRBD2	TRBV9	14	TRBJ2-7	CASSVGEGYYEQYF	TGTGCCAGCAGCGTAGGGGAGGGGTACTACGAGCAGTACTTC
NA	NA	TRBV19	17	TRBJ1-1	CASGDRGRGLGNTEAFF	TGTGCCAGTGGTGACCGAGGGAGGGGCCTAGGGAACACTGAAGCTTTCTTT
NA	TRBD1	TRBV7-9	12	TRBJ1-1	CASSLTGTEAFF	TGTGCCAGCAGCTTGACAGGGACTGAAGCTTTCTTT
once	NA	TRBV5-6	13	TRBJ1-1	CASSLPSNTEAFF	TGTGCCAGCAGTTTACCGTCGAACACTGAAGCTTTCTTT
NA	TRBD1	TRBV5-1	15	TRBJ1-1	CASSRDRVANTEAFF	TGCGCCAGCAGCCGCGACAGGGTGGCGAACACTGAAGCTTTCTTT
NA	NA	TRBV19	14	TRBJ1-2	CASSIVPGHNGYTF	TGTGCCAGTAGTATAGTACCGGGACATAATGGCTACACCTTC
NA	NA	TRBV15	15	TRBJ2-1	CATSRDQGTYNEQFF	TGTGCCACCAGCAGAGATCAGGGAACCTACAATGAGCAGTTCTTC
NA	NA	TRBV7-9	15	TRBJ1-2	CASSPRGGGGNGYTF	TGTGCCAGCAGCCCAAGGGGGGGAGGTGGAAATGGCTACACCTTC
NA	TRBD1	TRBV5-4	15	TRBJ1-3	CASSKTGNSGNTIYF	TGTGCCAGCAGCAAGACAGGGAACTCTGGAAACACCATATATTTT
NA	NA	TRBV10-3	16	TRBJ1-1	CAISESSGRGNTEAFF	TGTGCCATCAGTGAGTCTTCAGGCAGGGGGAACACTGAAGCTTTCTTT
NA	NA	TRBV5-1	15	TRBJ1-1	CASSLEGVRNTEAFF	TGCGCCAGCAGCTTGGAGGGGGTTAGGAACACTGAAGCTTTCTTT
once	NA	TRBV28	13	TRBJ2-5	CASSPQVRGTQYF	TGTGCCAGCAGTCCACAGGTCCGGGGGACCCAGTACTTC
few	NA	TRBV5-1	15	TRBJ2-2	CASSPGRNRVGELFF	TGCGCCAGCAGCCCAGGCAGGAACCGGGTCGGGGAGCTGTTTTTT
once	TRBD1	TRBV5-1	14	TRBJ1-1	CASSSRGAHTEAFF	TGCGCCAGCAGCTCCAGGGGGGCGCACACTGAAGCTTTCTTT
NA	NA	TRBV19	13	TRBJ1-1	CASSDDRYTEAFF	TGTGCCAGTAGTGACGACAGGTACACTGAAGCTTTCTTT
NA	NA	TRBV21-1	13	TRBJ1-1	CASSKRSRTEAFF	TGTGCCAGCAGCAAAAGGAGCCGGACTGAAGCTTTCTTT
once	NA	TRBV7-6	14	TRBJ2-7	CASSSELGGREQYF	TGTGCCAGCAGCTCGGAGCTGGGGGGGCGAGAGCAGTACTTC
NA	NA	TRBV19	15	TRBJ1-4	CASSIGSPTNEKLFF	TGTGCCAGTAGTATAGGCAGCCCAACTAATGAAAAACTGTTTTTT
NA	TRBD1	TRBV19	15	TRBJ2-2	CASSIRAGGAGELFF	TGTGCCAGTAGTATTAGGGCAGGGGGCGCCGGGGAGCTGTTTTTT
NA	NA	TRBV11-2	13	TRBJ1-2	CASSPPGLYGYTF	TGTGCCAGCAGCCCCCCGGGGCTCTATGGCTACACCTTC
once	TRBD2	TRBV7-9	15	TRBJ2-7	CASSHVAGGGREQYF	TGTGCCAGCAGCCATGTAGCGGGAGGAGGAAGGGAGCAGTACTTC
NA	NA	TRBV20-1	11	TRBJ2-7	CSARGGYEQYF	TGCAGTGCCCGCGGCGGGTACGAGCAGTACTTC
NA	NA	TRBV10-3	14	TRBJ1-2	CAINPGDPNYGYTF	TGTGCCATCAATCCGGGAGACCCTAACTATGGCTACACCTTC